Detailed here is one TCR beta chain. This specimen belongs to a study of cytomegalovirus exposure and HLA in healthy donors. In germline, CDR1 is MNHEY, CDR2 SVGAGI. This CDR3 is 15 amino acids long. V dropped 5 bases and J dropped 3 bases, with 16 bases sitting between them. Primers included in the PCR were 60 Vbeta and 13 Jbeta primers. Data came from immunoSEQ multiplex PCR; TCRdb stores just in-frame clones and leaves some out. The sample has tens of thousands of clones. This TCR was sampled from a female donor in good health and CMV-seropositive. Sequencing input: PBMCs. The chain is built from TRBV6-5 and TRBJ1-1; TRBD1 is a possible D gene (6 bases). The CDR3 protein is CASSLQGTFDTEAFF. The CDR3 DNA reads TGTGCCAGCAGTCTACAGGGTACTTTTGACACTGAAGCTTTCTTT.